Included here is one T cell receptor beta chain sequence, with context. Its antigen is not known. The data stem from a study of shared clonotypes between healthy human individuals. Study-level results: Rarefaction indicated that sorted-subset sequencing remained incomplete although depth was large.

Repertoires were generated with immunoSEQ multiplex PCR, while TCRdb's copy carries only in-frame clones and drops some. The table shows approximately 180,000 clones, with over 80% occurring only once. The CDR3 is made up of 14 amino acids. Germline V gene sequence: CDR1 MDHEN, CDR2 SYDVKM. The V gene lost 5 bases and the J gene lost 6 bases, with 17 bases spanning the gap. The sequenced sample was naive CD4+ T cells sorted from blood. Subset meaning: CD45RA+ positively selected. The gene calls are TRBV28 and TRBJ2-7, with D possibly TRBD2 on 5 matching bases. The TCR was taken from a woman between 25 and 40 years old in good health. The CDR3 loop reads CASSLGWSSTEQYF. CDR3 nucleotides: TGTGCCAGCAGTCTCGGGTGGTCTAGCACCGAGCAGTACTTC.